The sequence of this T cell receptor (beta chain) was determined in a study of OX40 agonist ivuxolimab in advanced cancers. Regarding the complete study: The costimulatory receptor OX40 (CD134) was targeted by ivuxolimab, a fully human IgG2 agonistic monoclonal antibody. Intravenous ivuxolimab was administered to patients every 2 weeks at six dose levels: 0.01, 0.1, 0.3, 1.5, 3 and 10 mg/kg. Of the roughly 50 dose-escalation patients, hepatocellular carcinoma was present in approximately 20, melanoma in around 15, renal cell carcinoma in 9 and head and neck cancer in 9. In the dose-escalation cohort, approximately 80% of patients were male, and the mean age was approximately 60 years with a range of about 20 to 90. Patients were allowed to have had prior anti-PD-1, anti-PD-L1 or anti-CTLA-4 therapy, and approximately 40% of the dose-escalation patients had been treated with checkpoint inhibitors. Partial responses were achieved by three dose-escalation patients, of whom one had hepatocellular carcinoma and two had cutaneous melanoma. The purpose of peripheral TCRbeta sequencing was to test whether ivuxolimab changed TCR sequence diversity and led to clonal T-cell expansion. The paper covers the monotherapy dose-escalation part of the phase I ivuxolimab trial, which included N of about 56 patients.

Remarks on this clone: Its target antigen remains unknown. Per-base qualities were not stored, and no clone one base away is much larger.

The CDR3 spans 15 residues, from the cysteine through the phenylalanine. This entry keeps only the CDR3 DNA: 45 bases, framed from base 1. At the junction V is shortened by 4 bases and J by 2 bases; bases outside the gene matches: 8. CDR1 SGDLS and CDR2 YYNGEE were looked up in the germline V gene. The trial excluded patients who had a history of autoimmune disease or who were on systemic immunosuppression. Peripheral blood for TCR sequencing was drawn from every dose cohort at baseline, at cycle 4 day 1 and at cycle 7 day 1. The samples were drawn from a first-in-human, open-label, multicenter phase I dose-escalation trial of ivuxolimab. Adults with locally advanced or metastatic melanoma, renal cell, hepatocellular, or head and neck squamous cell carcinoma were enrolled in the trial. Before TCR sequencing, CD4+ T cells and CD8+ T cells from peripheral blood were sorted into separate populations.

Genomic DNA was extracted from sorted cells for sequencing of the TCRbeta CDR3 region. The immunoSEQ Assay was used to sequence the TCRbeta CDR3 regions. In TCRdb, the immuneACCESS table is reduced to in-frame sequences with V and J assigned. These tables do not hold every clone; where another copy was compared, an unresolved V gene accounts for under half, and the others remain unexplained. The sample table records around 84,000 clones; 85% to 95% of these occur just once. The top ten constitute 11% of the sample. The paper's findings and limits, for the study overall: After ivuxolimab, CD8+ T cells had more expanded clones than CD4+ T cells on average. Low levels of normalized T-cell clonal expansion were also seen in some patients who did not respond. In the 0.1-3.0 mg/kg groups, partial responders had among the lowest normalized peripheral clonal expansion, particularly in CD8+ T cells. The antigen specificity of the clonally expanded peripheral T cells was not determined. At doses of 0.1 to 3.0 mg/kg, clonal expansion of both CD4+ and CD8+ T cells in blood was seen between baseline and week 6.

The sequence was collected from an adult with an advanced solid tumor such as melanoma, head and neck, liver or kidney cancer. Sequencing used CD4+ or CD8+ T cells sorted from blood, obtained in a trial of the OX40 agonist ivuxolimab. The chain is encoded by TRBV9 joined to TRBJ1-2; 7 of the junction bases match TRBD1. The nucleotide sequence is TGTGCCAGCAGCTTGCCGGGACAGTCCAACTATGGCTACACCTTC. Translated, it gives CASSLPGQSNYGYTF.